The 22 T cell receptor beta chains in this list originate from one sample, sequenced in a study of T-cell reconstitution after alpha-beta-depleted transplantation in children. It was with unique molecular identifiers that the TCRbeta library was prepared. TCRdb re-derived calls from the PCR reads in MiXCR, one entry per CDR3 protein. The sample has about 580,000 distinct CDR3 sequences, over 20% seen once; the top ten hold approximately 33%. This specimen was PBMCs, taken before TCRalphabeta/CD19-depleted stem cell transplant. These receptors originate from a boy younger than two with Wiskott-Aldrich syndrome, due to receive a stem cell transplant.

As for this clonotype: The junction departs from the called germline gene at one end, perhaps through a read error. The chain links TRBV29-1 to TRBJ2-5; D may be TRBD1 (5 bases). Looked up from germline, CDR1 is SQVTM and CDR2 is ANQGSEA. The CDR3 is 13 residues long. CDR3 nucleotide sequence: TGCAGCGCAGGGCCTCTCTACCAAGAGGCCCAGTACTTC. It is translated as CSAGPLYQEAQYF.

This clonotype has a handful of counts. J is TRBJ2-1 and V is TRBV5-1; a possible D gene is TRBD2 (5 bases). This CDR3 region has 14 residues. The germline V gene encodes CDR1 SGHRS and CDR2 YFSETQ. Trimming pared 0 bases from V and 4 bases from J, leaving 8 bases between. This chain's CDR3 is CASSLDERYNEQFF. The CDR3 DNA sequence: TGCGCCAGCAGCTTGGATGAGCGGTACAATGAGCAGTTCTTC.

A few counts support this clonotype. The rearrangement links TRBV5-5 to TRBJ1-1; D is undetermined. Trimming removed 6 bases at V and 4 bases at J, with 13 bases between. Germline V lookup: CDR1 SGHKS, CDR2 YYEKEE (reference sequence). This CDR3 has 13 amino acids. CDR3 DNA sequence: TGTGCCAGCACCCTACCAGGAGCCACTGAAGCTTTCTTT. Protein sequence: CASTLPGATEAFF.

The chain links TRBV24-1 to TRBJ2-4; D gene ambiguous. Germline lookup yields CDR1 KGHDR and CDR2 SFDVKD. This CDR3 contains 13 residues. V dropped 6 bases and J dropped 5 bases, with 10 bases sitting between them. CDR3 in DNA: TGTGCCACCAGTAAGACACCGGAAAACATTCAGTACTTC. Its translation is CATSKTPENIQYF.

This clonotype has a handful of counts. V gene TRBV27 combines with J gene TRBJ2-7; D is uncertain. The CDR3 has 13 amino acids. V shed 5 bases and J shed 4 bases, with 12 bases lying between them. From germline, CDR1 is MNHEY and CDR2 SMNVEV (reference sequence). The CDR3 bases are TGTGCCAGCAGTGACTGGTCCAGATACGAGCAGTACTTC. Translation: CASSDWSRYEQYF.

The V call is TRBV3-1, the J call TRBJ2-1, with D perhaps matching TRBD1 (6 bases). V lost 2 bases, J lost 2 bases, and 10 bases lay in between. The length of the CDR3 is 15 residues. Germline V gene sequence: CDR1 LGHDT, CDR2 YNNKEL (reference sequence). This CDR3 is CASSQITGPYNEQFF. For the CDR3, the DNA is TGTGCCAGCAGCCAAATAACAGGGCCCTACAATGAGCAGTTCTTC.

This sequence joins TRBV5-6 and TRBJ2-4; D is uncertain. This CDR3 has 15 residues. The germline V gene has CDR1 SGHDT and CDR2 YYEEEE. V shed 2 bases and J shed 2 bases, with 11 bases lying between them. The CDR3 loop reads CASSFWSVTKNIQYF. The CDR3 bases are TGTGCCAGCAGCTTTTGGTCCGTGACCAAAAACATTCAGTACTTC.

The sample holds a few counts of this clonotype. V and J are TRBV10-3 and TRBJ2-3, with a weak D call TRBD1 (6 bases). This CDR3 region has 15 residues. Trimming removed 10 bases from V and 0 bases from J, with 17 bases in between. The germline V gene has CDR1 ENHRY and CDR2 SYGVKD. CDR3 sequence reads: CATSSDRPSTDTQYF. CDR3 in DNA: TGTGCCACCTCCTCGGACAGACCTAGCACAGATACGCAGTATTTT.

V usage is TRBV12-3 or TRBV12-4 and J usage is TRBJ2-3; D unclear. V lost 6 bases, J lost 0 bases, and 7 bases lay in between. The CDR3 loop spans 13 amino acids. The CDR3: CASRATSTDTQYF. The CDR3 DNA reads as TGTGCCAGCAGGGCGACTAGCACAGATACGCAGTATTTT.

The chain employs TRBV20-1 and TRBJ2-4; TRBD2 might be the D (6 bases). This CDR3 is built from 12 residues. Trimming took off 6 bases at V and 9 bases at J, with 15 bases between the two ends. Germline-derived CDR1 and CDR2 are DFQATT and SNEGSKA (reference sequence). CDR3 nucleotides: TGCAGTGCCCCACGAGGGACTTTCATTCAGTACTTC. Its protein is CSAPRGTFIQYF.

The table lists this clonotype with a few counts. The J gene is TRBJ2-3, the V gene TRBV29-1, with 11 positions matching TRBD2. Trimming cost V 6 bases and J 0 bases; bases outside gene matches: 8. The CDR3 contains 16 residues. From germline, CDR1 is SQVTM and CDR2 ANQGSEA. The CDR3, as DNA: TGCAGCGTACTTCTTGGGACTAGCGGCAGCACAGATACGCAGTATTTT. Amino acid sequence: CSVLLGTSGSTDTQYF.

This clonotype was seen a handful of times. CDR3 nucleotide sequence: TGCGCCAGCAGCCACGGGACCACTACCTACGAGCAGTACTTC. Its protein is CASSHGTTTYEQYF. This chain links TRBV5-1 with TRBJ2-7, with D perhaps assigned TRBD1 or TRBD2 (5 bases each). Germline V lookup: CDR1 SGHRS, CDR2 YFSETQ. CDR3 length equals 14 residues. V gave up 4 bases and J gave up 2 bases, with 13 bases separating them.

This clonotype came up a few times. The genes are TRBV5-1 and TRBJ2-2; 8 bases fit TRBD1. Losses at the gene ends were 4 bases for V and 4 bases for J; bases not matched to a gene: 9. CDR3 length: 16 amino acids. CDR1 is SGHRS, CDR2 YFSETQ, per germline. CDR3 nucleotides: TGCGCCAGCAGCGGCGGGACAGGACGTTCCACCGGGGAGCTGTTTTTT. This encodes CASSGGTGRSTGELFF.

The table lists this clonotype with a few counts. The genes are TRBV5-1 and TRBJ2-5; the match to TRBD1 covers 7 bases. CDR1 SGHRS and CDR2 YFSETQ come from the germline V gene. CDR3 length: 16 amino acids. After removal of 0 bases from V and 7 bases from J, the junction contained 12 bases not matched to a gene. The CDR3, as DNA: TGCGCCAGCAGCTTGGAGGCTCTGACAGGGTCGAGGACCCAGTACTTC. Amino acids: CASSLEALTGSRTQYF.

The chain carries TRBV27 and TRBJ2-5; 11 bases line up with TRBD2. The CDR3 has 15 residues. Per the germline V gene, CDR1 is MNHEY and CDR2 is SMNVEV (reference sequence). V was clipped by 4 bases and J by 4 bases; unmatched bases: 5. CDR3 in DNA: TGTGCCAGCAGTTCCTTCGGACTAGCGGGAGAGACCCAGTACTTC. Encoded protein: CASSSFGLAGETQYF.

V gene TRBV27 combines with J gene TRBJ1-1, with TRBD1 as a possible D gene (5 bases). Trimming took off 1 base at V and 3 bases at J, with 12 bases between the two ends. Germline values: CDR1 MNHEY, CDR2 SMNVEV (reference sequence). The CDR3 contains 15 residues. CDR3 in DNA: TGTGCCAGCAGTTTATTACCCAGAGGGGACACTGAAGCTTTCTTT. Its protein product is CASSLLPRGDTEAFF.

This clonotype was counted between two and nine times. V gene TRBV28 combines with J gene TRBJ1-6; D unclear. Trimming pared 6 bases from V and 1 base from J, leaving 19 bases between. The CDR3 extends over 18 amino acids. The germline CDR1 and CDR2 sequences are MDHEN and SYDVKM. CDR3 amino acids: CASSTPRGLGSYNSPLHF. DNA for the CDR3: TGTGCCAGCAGCACCCCCCGGGGATTGGGGTCCTATAATTCACCCCTCCACTTT.

The gene calls are TRBV20-1 and TRBJ2-5; 7 bases agree with TRBD1. The length of the CDR3 is 13 residues. V trimming: 6 bases; J trimming: 5 bases; junction bases outside the gene matches: 9. Germline V CDR1 and CDR2: DFQATT, SNEGSKA (reference sequence). The CDR3 sequence: CSAQHRGRETQYF. The CDR3 bases are TGCAGTGCCCAACACAGGGGCCGGGAGACCCAGTACTTC.

This clonotype was counted ten times or more. The chain uses TRBV5-1 and TRBJ2-3; a weak D match, TRBD1 (5 bases). Germline V gene data show CDR1 as SGHRS and CDR2 as YFSETQ. V lost 7 bases, J lost 0 bases, and 12 bases lay in between. This CDR3 is built from 14 residues. The DNA for the CDR3 is TGCGCCAGCGGCCAGACAGCCAGCACAGATACGCAGTATTTT. Translating gives CASGQTASTDTQYF.

The chain is built from TRBV20-1 and TRBJ2-1; D gene ambiguous. The V and J ends lost 5 bases and 10 bases respectively, with 12 bases between them. Per the germline V gene, CDR1 is DFQATT and CDR2 is SNEGSKA (reference sequence). The CDR3 sequence is 11 residues long. CDR3: CSARLVGEQFF. The CDR3 nucleotides read TGCAGTGCTCGCCTGGTCGGGGAGCAGTTCTTC.

This clonotype was recorded many times. V is TRBV29-1 and J is TRBJ1-1; D uncertain. Germline CDR1 is SQVTM and CDR2 is ANQGSEA. This CDR3 has 10 amino acids. The V end lost 7 bases, the J end lost 1 base, and 4 bases lay between the germline ends. The CDR3 coding sequence is TGCAGCGCCAGGAACACTGAAGCTTTCTTT. Translation: CSARNTEAFF.

A few counts support this clonotype. The CDR3 here is CSARVYPEAFF. CDR3 in DNA: TGCAGTGCTAGAGTGTATCCTGAAGCTTTCTTT. The rearrangement uses TRBV20-1 and TRBJ1-1; no clear D. The CDR3 sequence is 11 residues long. V was cut by 1 base and J by 6 bases, with 6 bases left in between. Germline CDR1 and CDR2: DFQATT and SNEGSKA (reference sequence).